What follows describes a single T cell receptor beta chain. Its antigen is unidentified. This entry belongs to a study of T cell responses to AZD1222 COVID-19 vaccine. Study-level points and caveats: AZD1222 recipients seropositive at baseline numbered only 5 to 7. Sampled repertoires all dated from after the peak T cell response. Spike-specific TCR repertoires showed rising breadth and depth after two AZD1222 doses. Reportedly, close to half of spike-specific TCRs are directed against unmutated variant regions.

V lost 5 bases and J lost 14; bases outside the gene matches: 9. This CDR3 comprises 12 residues. Germline assignment: CDR1 MNHEY and CDR2 SMNVEV (reference sequence). Sequenced by immunoSEQ multiplex PCR; TCRdb stores in-frame clones only, minus some. The sample has 130,000 to 150,000 clones, around 88% seen once. The TCR was taken from an adult in good health. The chain employs TRBV27 and TRBJ2-3; 8 nucleotides align to TRBD2. The sequenced sample was peripheral blood, obtained on day 0 of AZD1222 vaccination. The CDR3 loop is CASSLRGGLAYF. CDR3 coding DNA: TGTGCCAGCAGTCTACGGGGGGGGTTGGCGTATTTT.